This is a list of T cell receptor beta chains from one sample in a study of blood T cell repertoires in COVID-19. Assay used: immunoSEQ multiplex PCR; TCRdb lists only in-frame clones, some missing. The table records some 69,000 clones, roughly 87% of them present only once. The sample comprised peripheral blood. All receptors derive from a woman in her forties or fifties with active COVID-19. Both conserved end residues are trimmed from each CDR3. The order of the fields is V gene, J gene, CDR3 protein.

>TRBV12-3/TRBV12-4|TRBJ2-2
ASSLPSGELF
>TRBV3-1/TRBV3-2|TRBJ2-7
ASSQTFGSYEQY
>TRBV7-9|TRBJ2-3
ASSTGGGTDTQY
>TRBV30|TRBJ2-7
AWTSGYEQY
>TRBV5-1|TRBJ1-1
ASSKDRTEAF
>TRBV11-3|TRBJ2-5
ASSLVNQETQY
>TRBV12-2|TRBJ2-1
ASRFIYEAGLSSYNEQF
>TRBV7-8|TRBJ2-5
ASSLARGDGQETQY
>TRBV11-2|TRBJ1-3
ASSLSAGNTIY
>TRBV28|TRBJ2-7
ASSSRDYEQY
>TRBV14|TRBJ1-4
ASSVQGLNHEKLF
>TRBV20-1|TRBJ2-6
SASARDRHSGANVLT
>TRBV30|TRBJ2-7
AWSGSSGAGGPGEQY
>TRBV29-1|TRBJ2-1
SVDTGASAIYNEQF
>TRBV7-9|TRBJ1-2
ASSPSEGGAYGYT
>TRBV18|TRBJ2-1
ASSPRLASLHNEQF
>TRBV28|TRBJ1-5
ASRTGQGNQPQH
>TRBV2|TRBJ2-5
ASSGSWETQY
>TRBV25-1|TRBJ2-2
ASSQGALNTGELF
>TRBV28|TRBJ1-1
ASSSPKISTEAF
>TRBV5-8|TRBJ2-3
ASSLGRLSVTDTQY
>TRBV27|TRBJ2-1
ASRTTTGRSSYNEQF
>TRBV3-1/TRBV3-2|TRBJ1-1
ASSRRQGNTEAF
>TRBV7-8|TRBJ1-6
ASSLGGRDHSPLH
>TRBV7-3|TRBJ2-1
ASSSQPGLAAYNEQF
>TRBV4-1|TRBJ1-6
ASSQDSGSPSYNSPLH
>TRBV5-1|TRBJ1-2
ASSRGYGYT
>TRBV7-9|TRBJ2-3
ASSSTSGITDTQY
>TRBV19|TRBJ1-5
ASSLGTESNQPQH
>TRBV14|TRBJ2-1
ASSRTAGRDHEQF
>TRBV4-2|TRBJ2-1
ASSQDQTSGRANEQF
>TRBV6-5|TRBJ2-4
ASSSPGVAKNIQY
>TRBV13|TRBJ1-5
ASSTPARNSNQPQH
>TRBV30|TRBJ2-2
AWKKKGLAGRGGELF
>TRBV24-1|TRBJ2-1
ATTWGQDQYNEQF
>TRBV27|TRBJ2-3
ASSSWESGADTQY
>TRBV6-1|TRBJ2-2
ASSELWGPTGELF
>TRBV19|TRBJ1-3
ASRHNSGNTIY
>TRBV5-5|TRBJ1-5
ASSWAQGSNQPQH
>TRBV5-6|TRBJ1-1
ASSLLGTGVRTEAF
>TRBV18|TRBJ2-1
ASSLEPGLARSYNEQF
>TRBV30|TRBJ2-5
AWNGGRKETQY
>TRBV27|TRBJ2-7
ASRAPGLARVEQY
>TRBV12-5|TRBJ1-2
ASGFPGTGRVGFGYT
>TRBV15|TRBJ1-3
ATSRDRGTNTIY
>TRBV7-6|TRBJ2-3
ASSLVPGRADTQY
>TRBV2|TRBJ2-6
ASGRGSGANVLT
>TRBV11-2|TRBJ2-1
ASSLDLPRQGVIDEQF
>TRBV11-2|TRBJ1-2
ASSLTAGKGYT
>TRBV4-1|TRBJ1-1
ASSQGDRLNTEAF
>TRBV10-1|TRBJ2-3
ASSNIGGLGKY
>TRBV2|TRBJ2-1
ASRFGGALDNEQF